These 23 T cell receptor beta chains originate from one sample sequenced in a study of prognosis after radiotherapy for stage I lung cancer. By two-round multiplex PCR, the TCR beta CDR3 was amplified from genomic DNA. Initially, in first-round PCR, primers specific to each TRBV and TRBJ gene were used. TCRdb re-called the multiplex PCR reads with MiXCR, one entry per CDR3 protein. The profile shows roughly 29,000 distinct CDR3 sequences, roughly 31% of them singletons. The sequencing here drew on PBMCs, taken before or after stereotactic body radiation therapy (not recorded which). These receptors came from a donor over 45 with non-small cell lung cancer.

In its sample, this clonotype was seen many times. The rearrangement uses TRBV30 and TRBJ2-3; a possible D gene is TRBD2 (6 bases). Germline CDR1 is GTSNPN and CDR2 is SVGIG (reference sequence). Deletions cut 3 bases from V and 6 bases from J, with 16 bases between. This CDR3 has 14 residues. The chain's CDR3 is CAWRRGPAGDTQYF. For the CDR3, the DNA is TGTGCCTGGAGGAGGGGCCCCGCGGGGGATACGCAGTATTTT.

This clonotype was picked up one time. V gene TRBV28 combines with J gene TRBJ2-2, with 8 bases lining up with TRBD2. V shed 9 bases, J shed 2 bases, and the junction held 8 bases outside the gene matches. Germline V gives CDR1 MDHEN, CDR2 SYDVKM. The CDR3 length is 15 residues. The CDR3 DNA reads as TGTGCCAGTCACGCGGGGACTAGTAACACCGGGGAGCTGTTTTTT. It translates to CASHAGTSNTGELFF.

This clonotype was counted a single time. J is TRBJ2-1 and V is TRBV12-3 or TRBV12-4; 9 bases line up with TRBD2. The CDR3 extends over 14 amino acids. J was trimmed by 5 bases and V by 5 bases; bases with no gene match: 4. CDR3 sequence: CASSHSGSHNEQFF. The CDR3 DNA sequence: TGTGCCAGCAGTCATAGCGGGAGCCACAATGAGCAGTTCTTC.

At least ten counts were recorded for this clonotype. V is TRBV28 and J is TRBJ2-7; no definite D call. V lost 2 bases and J lost 7, with 21 bases in between. Germline CDR1 and CDR2: MDHEN and SYDVKM. The CDR3 loop spans 16 amino acids. CDR3 sequence: CASSLPTPDRSGEQYF. The CDR3 DNA sequence: TGTGCCAGCAGTTTACCCACTCCGGATAGGAGTGGGGAGCAGTACTTC.

The sample holds many counts of this clonotype. This chain uses TRBV4-1 with TRBJ2-7; the D is unclear. The CDR3 loop spans 14 amino acids. Germline loops: CDR1 MGHRA, CDR2 YSYEKL. Trimming cost V 1 base and J 0 bases, with 7 bases left between them. CDR3 DNA sequence: TGCGCCAGCAGCCAAGGCAGCAGCTCCTACGAGCAGTACTTC. This translates into CASSQGSSSYEQYF.

The V gene is TRBV5-6, the J gene TRBJ1-5; possibly TRBD1 for D (6 bases). Germline CDR1 reads SGHDT; CDR2 reads YYEEEE. The length of the CDR3 is 13 residues. Between the trimmed V and J ends, which lost 4 bases and 6 bases, there was a span of 11 bases. CDR3 region: CASSPGARQPQHF. Here the CDR3 DNA reads TGTGCCAGCAGCCCAGGGGCCCGTCAGCCCCAGCATTTT.

About this clonotype: A read error may be the cause here, since a much bigger clone is one base away. The rearrangement links TRBV6-2 or TRBV6-3 to TRBJ1-4; perhaps TRBD1 as D (6 bases). The V and J ends lost 9 bases and 1 base respectively, with 24 bases between them. The CDR3 contains 18 residues. The germline V gene has CDR1 MNHEY and CDR2 SVGEGT. CDR3 nucleotides: TGTGCCAGAGCGGCAGGGGTGAATCGTTTTGGAACTAATGAAAAACTGTTTTTT. Translated, it gives CARAAGVNRFGTNEKLFF.

In its sample, this clonotype was seen many times. The gene calls are TRBV4-1 and TRBJ2-7, with TRBD2 as a possible D gene (6 bases). CDR3 length equals 13 residues. Germline CDR1 MGHRA, CDR2 YSYEKL. The V and J ends lost 1 base and 7 bases respectively, with 11 bases between them. CDR3 loop: CASSQAPGDEQYF. The CDR3 DNA is TGCGCCAGCAGCCAAGCCCCGGGGGATGAGCAGTACTTC.

This clonotype occurred many times. This chain connects TRBV28 to TRBJ2-7; D may correspond to TRBD1 or TRBD2 (5 bases each). The CDR3 length is 19 residues. Per germline, CDR1 MDHEN and CDR2 SYDVKM. Between the trimmed V and J ends, which lost 4 bases and 3 bases, there was a span of 28 bases. In DNA, the CDR3 is TGTGCCAGCAGTTCCTGGGGCGGGCTTTCCACAGGACAAGGCTACGAGCAGTACTTC. It encodes CASSSWGGLSTGQGYEQYF.

This clonotype was counted at least ten times. The V gene is TRBV20-1, the J gene TRBJ2-3; 11 bases align to TRBD2. The CDR3 totals 14 residues. Losses at the gene ends were 6 bases for V and 0 bases for J; bases not matched to a gene: 2. The germline V gene encodes CDR1 DFQATT and CDR2 SNEGSKA (reference sequence). The CDR3 DNA reads as TGCAGTGCAATAGCGGGGGGGAGCACAGATACGCAGTATTTT. Protein product: CSAIAGGSTDTQYF.

Ten or more counts support this clonotype. In DNA, the CDR3 is TGTGCCAGCAGCCGTCTTAAGGGTGTAGCGGGAGGATCCTACGAGCAGTACTTC. It specifies CASSRLKGVAGGSYEQYF. The chain recombines TRBV7-9 with TRBJ2-7; 10 bases are shared with TRBD2. Per the germline V gene, CDR1 is SEHNR and CDR2 is FQNEAQ (reference sequence). Trimming at V came to 5 bases and at J to 1 base, leaving 14 bases not matched to a gene. The CDR3 totals 18 residues.

The CDR3: CAIGLVHRGRVYNEQFF. For the CDR3, the DNA is TGTGCCATCGGCTTAGTTCATCGGGGGCGGGTTTACAATGAGCAGTTCTTC. The chain recombines TRBV11-2 with TRBJ2-1; D may be TRBD1 or TRBD2 (6 bases each). Germline CDR1 SGHAT, CDR2 FQNNGV. V was shortened by 10 bases and J by 4 bases, with 26 bases between the two germline ends. The CDR3 sequence is 17 residues long.

On this clonotype itself: No conserved phenylalanine or tryptophan ends this CDR3, so it is likely a read error. The J gene is TRBJ2-7, the V gene TRBV6-1; 10 bases agree with TRBD1. Trimming cost V 4 bases and J 6 bases; bases outside gene matches: 6. The CDR3 totals 14 residues. The germline V gene has CDR1 MNHNS and CDR2 SASEGT. As DNA, the CDR3 is TGTGCCAGCAGTGGGACAGGGGGACTGGGCGAGCAGTACTCC. It codes for CASSGTGGLGEQYS.

Of note for this clonotype: It may be a read error: a sequence one base away is much more abundant. This chain connects TRBV6-1 to TRBJ2-3, with TRBD2 matching 10 bases. Germline-derived CDR1 and CDR2 are MNHNS and SASEGT. There are 19 residues in the CDR3. The CDR3 DNA reads TGTGGCAGCCCCAGACTAGCGGGTCGGATTTTTGGCGGCACAGATACGCAGTATTTT. It is translated as CGSPRLAGRIFGGTDTQYF.

This clonotype was detected many times. The rearrangement uses TRBV9 and TRBJ1-2; D gene unclear. Deletions cut 0 bases from V and 5 bases from J, with 11 bases between. This CDR3 region has 14 residues. The germline CDR1 and CDR2 sequences are SGDLS and YYNGEE. The DNA for the CDR3 is TGTGCCAGCAGCGTAGGGGAGGTCGGATATGGCTACACCTTC. Residues: CASSVGEVGYGYTF.

As for this clonotype: A read error is likely here: a far larger clone is one base away. This chain connects TRBV6-1 to TRBJ2-1, with 12 bases lining up with TRBD2. V shed 8 bases, J shed 9 bases, and the junction held 11 bases outside the gene matches. The CDR3 contains 15 residues. Germline V CDR1 and CDR2: MNHNS, SASEGT. The CDR3 loop is CASGYMTSGSFEQFF. The CDR3 DNA reads TGTGCCAGCGGTTACATGACTAGCGGGAGTTTTGAGCAGTTCTTC.

This clonotype was observed many times. CDR3 sequence reads: CASSVRPGLGSEQYF. The CDR3 DNA is TGTGCCAGCAGCGTCCGCCCAGGATTGGGTAGCGAGCAGTACTTC. The chain couples TRBV9 to TRBJ2-7, with D hard to call. V lost 2 bases to trimming and J lost 6 bases, with 18 bases between them. The CDR3 is made up of 15 amino acids. Germline V gene data show CDR1 as SGDLS and CDR2 as YYNGEE.

In regard to this clonotype: Given a much more abundant clone one base away, this may be a read error. The chain joins TRBV10-3 to TRBJ1-3, with D possibly TRBD1 on 6 matching bases. Deletions cut 6 bases from V and 8 bases from J, with 20 bases between. Germline V gene data show CDR1 as ENHRY and CDR2 as SYGVKD. This CDR3 spans 15 amino acids. CDR3 protein: CAIRNAGAAADTIYF. The DNA for the CDR3 is TGTGCCATCAGGAATGCAGGGGCCGCGGCAGACACCATATATTTT.

This clonotype showed up many times. The gene calls are TRBV6-1 and TRBJ2-7, with 8 nucleotides matching TRBD1. Germline lookup yields CDR1 MNHNS and CDR2 SASEGT. Losses at the gene ends were 6 bases for V and 2 bases for J; bases not matched to a gene: 9. The CDR3 contains 15 residues. The CDR3 DNA reads as TGTGCCAGCAGGACCGGACAGGGAAAAACCTACGAGCAGTACTTC. As protein: CASRTGQGKTYEQYF.

This clonotype was picked up many times. The rearrangement uses TRBV5-5 and TRBJ1-1, with TRBD1 matching 7 bases. The CDR3 loop spans 18 amino acids. Trimming took 0 bases from V and 10 from J; bases not matched to a gene: 21. Germline CDR1 reads SGHKS; CDR2 reads YYEKEE (reference sequence). CDR3 region: CASSLAPTGRVGTTGAFF. For the CDR3, the DNA is TGTGCCAGCAGCTTGGCCCCGACAGGGAGGGTAGGTACTACCGGAGCTTTCTTT. The full variable domain, its missing parts supplied by reference TRBV5-5 and TRBJ1-1, is DAGVTQSPTHLIKTRGQQVTLRCSPISGHKSVSWYQQVLGQGPQFIFQYYEKEERGRGNFPDRFSARQFPNYSSELNVNALLLGDSALYLCASSLAPTGRVGTTGAFFGQGTRLTVV.

In regard to this clonotype: A much larger clone sits a single nucleotide away, making a read error possible. The CDR3, as DNA: TGTGCCACCAGCAGACATTTCCTAGGGACAGGGCAAGAGACCCAGTACTTC. Residues: CATSRHFLGTGQETQYF. The J gene is TRBJ2-5, the V gene TRBV15; 9 nucleotides match TRBD1. V lost 2 bases, J lost 2 bases, and 9 bases stayed unmatched. Germline loops: CDR1 LNHNV, CDR2 YYDKDF (reference sequence). The CDR3 has 17 amino acids.

This clonotype occurred many times. V is TRBV19 and J is TRBJ2-2, with TRBD1 matching over 9 bases. V lost 6 bases to trimming and J lost 4 bases; unmatched junction nucleotides: 0. The CDR3 spans 13 residues. CDR1 LNHDA and CDR2 SQIVND come from the germline V gene (reference sequence). The CDR3 bases are TGTGCCAGTAGGGACAGGGGCACCGGGGAGCTGTTTTTT. This gives the protein CASRDRGTGELFF. The full variable domain, with the rest looked up from reference TRBV19 and TRBJ2-2, is DGGITQSPKYLFRKEGQNVTLSCEQNLNHDAMYWYRQDPGQGLRLIYYSQIVNDFQKGDIAEGYSVSREKKESFPLTVTSAQKNPTAFYLCASRDRGTGELFFGEGSRLTVL.

This clonotype was counted at least ten times. V and J are TRBV28 and TRBJ2-7, with D perhaps TRBD1 or TRBD2 (5 bases each). Per the germline V gene, CDR1 is MDHEN and CDR2 is SYDVKM. The CDR3 covers 16 residues. V was clipped by 3 bases and J by 3 bases, with 18 bases between them. Here the CDR3 reads CASSFTWTRGVYEQYF. CDR3 sequence (DNA): TGTGCCAGCAGTTTCACTTGGACCAGAGGGGTCTACGAGCAGTACTTC.